This T cell receptor (beta chain) is from a study of blood T cells in healthy people across ages. Points from the study as a whole: While age rose, TCR beta diversity per million T cells dropped in a roughly linear way.

The CDR3 runs 15 residues. The germline V gene has CDR1 SGDLS and CDR2 YYNGEE. V was pared by 0 bases and J by 13 bases, with 10 bases of the junction left unmatched. With regard to this clonotype: What it recognizes is unknown.

Sample-barcoded 5' priming and a J-beta primer mix drove a second PCR of about 7 to 11 cycles. Each CDR3 protein is one row after TCRdb ran MiXCR on the 5' RACE reads. The table records 700,000 to 850,000 distinct CDR3 sequences, 40% to 65% of them present only once. This receptor was taken from a man older than 75 in good health. The V and J genes are TRBV9 and TRBJ2-4, with TRBD1 identical over 10 bases. Sequenced material: blood. CDR3 sequence reads: CASSVAGTGDQEQYF. For the CDR3, the DNA is TGTGCCAGCAGCGTAGCGGGGACAGGGGACCAAGAGCAGTACTTC.